This TCR beta chain was captured by sequencing in a study of T cell changes during pregnancy in multiple sclerosis. Produced via immunoSEQ multiplex PCR; TCRdb's table is partial and in-frame only. The repertoire includes about 68,000 clones, 75% to 95% of them detected once, and more than 0.75% sits in the top ten. This CDR3 region has 15 residues. Germline CDR1 is LNHDA and CDR2 is SQIVND (reference sequence). V gave up 5 bases and J gave up 3 bases, with 14 bases separating them. The sequences come from peripheral blood, collected in the second trimester of pregnancy. This sequence originates from a female donor with multiple sclerosis, enrolled in a pregnancy study. The rearrangement uses TRBV19 and TRBJ1-5; D is perhaps TRBD1 (6 bases). This chain's CDR3 is CASSPQGYNNQPQHF. CDR3 sequence (DNA): TGTGCCAGTAGTCCGCAGGGGTATAACAATCAGCCCCAGCATTTT.